Only a few counts were recorded for the clone carrying this T cell receptor (beta chain). Its target is not known. This entry comes from a study of T cells after yellow fever vaccination. Findings of the study overall: Clones that expanded after primary vaccination mostly reappeared after the booster (over 95% CD4, approximately 85% CD8). Weaker overall, the secondary response nonetheless peaked faster (day 5 versus 15).

Conversion of TCR transcripts into cDNA relied on 5'RACE template switching, which added a universal primer site and UMIs. TCRdb analysed the 5' RACE reads with MiXCR anew, one entry per CDR3 protein. The sample carries a few hundred thousand distinct CDR3 sequences, 11% recorded once. The sequences come from PBMCs, collected on the day of the first yellow fever vaccination. The clonotype comes from a man aged 18-30 years who received the YFV17D yellow fever vaccine.

CDR3 in amino acids: CASSQDHMVRYF. DNA of the CDR3: TGCGCCAGCAGCCAAGATCACATGGTAAGGTACTTC. The V and J genes are TRBV4-1 and TRBJ2-7; D gene ambiguous. Per germline, CDR1 MGHRA and CDR2 YSYEKL. The CDR3 sequence is 12 residues long. V shed 0 bases and J shed 12 bases, with 12 bases lying between them.